A single TCR beta chain is shown here with its context. In the CD4+ fraction, cells were divided into CD45RA+ naive and CD45RA-negative memory subsets. The data belong to a study of shared clonotypes between healthy human individuals. Germline V gene lookup returns CDR1 SGHTA and CDR2 FQGNSA. This CDR3 has 15 amino acids. V dropped 0 bases and J dropped 8 bases, with 14 bases sitting between them. Libraries were prepared by immunoSEQ multiplex PCR; TCRdb keeps only in-frame clonotypes and omits some of them. The data show some 1,100,000 clones, with 70% to 80% seen just once and roughly 0.56% held by the top ten.

The genes are TRBV7-2 and TRBJ2-1, with a tentative D call TRBD2 (6 bases). Material: memory CD4+ T cells from PBMCs. This sample's subset: CD45RA-negative fraction. This receptor was obtained from a man in his late teens or twenties in good health. Some clones in this sample may be carry-over from other donors' samples. The CDR3: CASSLARDPPHEQFF. CDR3 sequence (DNA): TGTGCCAGCAGCTTAGCGCGGGACCCACCCCATGAGCAGTTCTTC. Using reference TRBV7-2 and TRBJ2-1 for the parts outside the CDR3, the full variable domain is GAGVSQSPSNKVTEKGKDVELRCDPISGHTALYWYRQSLGQGLEFLIYFQGNSAPDKSGLPSDRFSAERTGGSVSTLTIQRTQQEDSAVYLCASSLARDPPHEQFFGPGTRLTVL.